The present T cell receptor beta chain was sequenced within a study of identical twins. A universal primer site was incorporated via template switching, and the cDNA contained unique molecular identifiers. TCRdb re-analysed the 5' RACE reads in MiXCR, keeping a single row per CDR3 protein. The sample yields more than 350,000 distinct CDR3 sequences, 7% to 9.5% seen once. The study's findings and limits: Abundant cord blood beta clonotypes carried fewer insertions; memory repertoires showed none. Compared with models, monozygotic twins showed more out-of-frame TCR alpha sharing. Compared with unrelated sharing, twin-shared out-of-frame alpha sequences had more low-probability sequences.

As to this clonotype: The antigen is unknown.

Per germline, CDR1 SGHVS and CDR2 FNYEAQ. V dropped 7 bases and J dropped 10 bases, with 18 bases sitting between them. The CDR3 loop spans 13 amino acids. V usage is TRBV7-6 and J usage is TRBJ2-3; D might be TRBD2 (5 bases). The sequence derives from a woman in her forties or fifties in good health. Input material: naive T cells sorted from blood. CDR3 DNA: TGTGCCAGCAATCCTTCGGGTGGGAGCGCGCAGTATTTT. Its translation: CASNPSGGSAQYF.